Listed here is a single T cell receptor beta chain. The source of the sample is a study of CD4 and CD8 cells across lung adenocarcinoma regions. MiXCR, applied by TCRdb to the PCR reads, yields one record per CDR3 protein. The data contain about 12,000 distinct CDR3 sequences, roughly 50% of them singletons. The patients had localized lung adenocarcinoma, a non-small cell subtype. The CDR3 is made up of 14 amino acids. Per the germline V gene, CDR1 is MRHNA and CDR2 is SNTAGT. Material for sequencing was CD8+ T cells from the margin of a lung tumor. The chain links TRBV6-4 to TRBJ2-3, with 9 bases fitting TRBD2. With the DNA end fitting TRBJ2-7 better, the J assignment may be wrong. The clonotype originates from a male donor with lung adenocarcinoma. The CD4 and CD8 labels of this study may be unreliable. In DNA form, the CDR3 reads TGTGCGGGCAGTGGGGGACTAGCCCGAGATACGCAGTACTTC. Protein sequence: CAGSGGLARDTQYF.